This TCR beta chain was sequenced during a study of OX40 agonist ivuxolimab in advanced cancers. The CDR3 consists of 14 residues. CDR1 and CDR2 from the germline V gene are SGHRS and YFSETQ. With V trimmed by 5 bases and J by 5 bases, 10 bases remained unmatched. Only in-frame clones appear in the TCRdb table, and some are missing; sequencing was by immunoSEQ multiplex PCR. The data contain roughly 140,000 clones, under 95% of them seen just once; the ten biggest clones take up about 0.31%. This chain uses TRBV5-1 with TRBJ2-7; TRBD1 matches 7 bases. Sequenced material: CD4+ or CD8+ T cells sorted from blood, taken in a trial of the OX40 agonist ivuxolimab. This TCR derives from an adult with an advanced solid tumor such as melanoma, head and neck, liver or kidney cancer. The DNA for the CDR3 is TGCGCCAGCAGTAGACAGGGTCCAGGCAACGAGCAGTACTTC. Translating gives CASSRQGPGNEQYF.